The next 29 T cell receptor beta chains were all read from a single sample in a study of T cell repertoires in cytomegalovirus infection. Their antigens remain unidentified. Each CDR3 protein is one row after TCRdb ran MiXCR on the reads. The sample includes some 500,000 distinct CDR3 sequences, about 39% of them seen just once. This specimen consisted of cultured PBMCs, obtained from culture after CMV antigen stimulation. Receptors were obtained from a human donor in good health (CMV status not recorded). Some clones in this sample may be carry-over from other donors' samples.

CDR3 in amino acids: CASSWGPYEQYF. CDR3 sequence (DNA): TGTGCCAGCAGTTGGGGACCGTACGAGCAGTACTTC. V and J are TRBV7-2 and TRBJ2-7; D assignment may be TRBD1 or TRBD2 (5 bases each). The germline V and J ends were trimmed by 6 bases and 4 bases, with 10 bases remaining between them. Germline-derived CDR1 and CDR2 are SGHTA and FQGNSA. CDR3 length equals 12 residues.

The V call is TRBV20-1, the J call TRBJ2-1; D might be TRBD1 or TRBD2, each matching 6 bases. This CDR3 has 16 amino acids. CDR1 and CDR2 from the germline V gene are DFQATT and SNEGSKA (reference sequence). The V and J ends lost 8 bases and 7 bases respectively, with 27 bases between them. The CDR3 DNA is TGCAGTCCGGGCAGCGGTCACGGGGTAGGGGGGAATGAGCAGTTCTTC. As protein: CSPGSGHGVGGNEQFF.

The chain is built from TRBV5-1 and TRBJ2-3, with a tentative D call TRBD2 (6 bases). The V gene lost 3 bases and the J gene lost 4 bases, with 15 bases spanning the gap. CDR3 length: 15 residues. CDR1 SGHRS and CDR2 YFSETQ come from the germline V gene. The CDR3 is CASSSGSGAPDTQYF. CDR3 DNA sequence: TGCGCCAGCAGCTCGGGTTCGGGAGCGCCAGATACGCAGTATTTT.

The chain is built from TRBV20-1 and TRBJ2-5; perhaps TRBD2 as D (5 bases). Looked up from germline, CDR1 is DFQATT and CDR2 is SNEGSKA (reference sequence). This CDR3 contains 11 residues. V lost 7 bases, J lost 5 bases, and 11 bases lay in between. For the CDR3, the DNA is TGCAGTGTCCCGGGGTGGGAGACCCAGTACTTC. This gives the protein CSVPGWETQYF.

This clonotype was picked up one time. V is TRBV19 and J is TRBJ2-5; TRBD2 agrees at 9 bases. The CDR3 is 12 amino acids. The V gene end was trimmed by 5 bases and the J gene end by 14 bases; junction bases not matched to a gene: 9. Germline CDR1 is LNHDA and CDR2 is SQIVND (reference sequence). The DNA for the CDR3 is TGTGCCAGTAGTGCCCGGGCGGGGGGGCCCTACTTC. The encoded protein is CASSARAGGPYF.

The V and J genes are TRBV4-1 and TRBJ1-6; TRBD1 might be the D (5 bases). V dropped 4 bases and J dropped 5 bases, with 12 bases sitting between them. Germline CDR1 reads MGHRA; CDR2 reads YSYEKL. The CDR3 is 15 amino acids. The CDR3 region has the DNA TGCGCCAGCAGCCCGGGATGGGGGGATAATTCACCCCTCCACTTT. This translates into CASSPGWGDNSPLHF.

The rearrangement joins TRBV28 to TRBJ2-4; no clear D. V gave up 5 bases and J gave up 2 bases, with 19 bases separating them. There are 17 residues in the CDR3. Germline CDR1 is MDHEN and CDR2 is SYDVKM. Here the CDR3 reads CASSPVARIGPKNIQYF. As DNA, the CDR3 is TGTGCCAGCAGTCCCGTTGCCCGAATCGGGCCCAAAAACATTCAGTACTTC.

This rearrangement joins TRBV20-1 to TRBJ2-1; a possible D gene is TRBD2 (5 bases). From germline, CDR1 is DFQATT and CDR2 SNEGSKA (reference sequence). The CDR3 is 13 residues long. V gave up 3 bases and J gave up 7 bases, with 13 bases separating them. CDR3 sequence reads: CSASGSGINEQFF. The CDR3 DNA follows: TGCAGTGCTAGTGGGTCGGGAATTAATGAGCAGTTCTTC.

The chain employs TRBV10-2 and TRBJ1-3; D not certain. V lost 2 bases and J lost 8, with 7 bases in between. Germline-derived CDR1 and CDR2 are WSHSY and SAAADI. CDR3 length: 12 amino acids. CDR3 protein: CASSEPLDTIYF. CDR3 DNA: TGCGCCAGCAGTGAGCCGCTGGACACCATATATTTT.

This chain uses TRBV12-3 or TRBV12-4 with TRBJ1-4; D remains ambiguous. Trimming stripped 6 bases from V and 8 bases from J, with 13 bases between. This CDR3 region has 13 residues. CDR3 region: CASSFGRSEKLFF. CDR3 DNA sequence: TGTGCCAGCAGCTTCGGCCGCAGCGAAAAACTGTTTTTT.

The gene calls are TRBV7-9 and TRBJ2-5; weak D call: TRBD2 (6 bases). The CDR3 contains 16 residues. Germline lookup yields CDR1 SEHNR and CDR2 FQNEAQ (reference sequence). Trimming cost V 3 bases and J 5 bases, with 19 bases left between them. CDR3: CASSLARGTQGETQYF. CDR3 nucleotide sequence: TGTGCCAGCAGCTTGGCCCGGGGGACTCAAGGGGAGACCCAGTACTTC.

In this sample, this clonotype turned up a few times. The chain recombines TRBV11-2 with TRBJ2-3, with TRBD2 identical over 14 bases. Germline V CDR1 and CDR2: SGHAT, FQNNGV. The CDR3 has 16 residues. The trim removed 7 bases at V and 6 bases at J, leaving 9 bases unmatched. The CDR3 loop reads CASKRGLAGGSDTQYF. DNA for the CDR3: TGTGCCAGCAAAAGAGGACTAGCGGGAGGTTCCGATACGCAGTATTTT.

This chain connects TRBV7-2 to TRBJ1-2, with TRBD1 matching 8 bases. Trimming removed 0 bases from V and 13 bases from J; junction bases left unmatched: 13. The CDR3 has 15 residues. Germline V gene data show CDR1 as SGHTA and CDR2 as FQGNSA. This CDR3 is CASSLATGTGGFCTF. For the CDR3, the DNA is TGTGCCAGCAGCTTAGCCACCGGGACAGGCGGGTTTTGCACCTTC.

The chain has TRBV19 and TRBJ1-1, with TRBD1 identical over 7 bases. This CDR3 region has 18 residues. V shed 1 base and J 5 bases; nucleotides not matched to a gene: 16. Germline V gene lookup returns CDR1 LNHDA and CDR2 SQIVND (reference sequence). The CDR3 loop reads CASSIGGTGALLGTEAFF. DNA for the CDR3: TGTGCCAGTAGTATAGGGGGCACAGGGGCCCTCTTAGGGACTGAAGCTTTCTTT.

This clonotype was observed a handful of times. This chain's CDR3 is CASTAFPLEQYF. The CDR3 DNA reads TGTGCCAGCACCGCATTCCCCCTCGAGCAGTACTTC. This chain joins TRBV12-3 or TRBV12-4 and TRBJ2-7; no clear D. The CDR3 spans 12 residues. V was shortened by 7 bases and J by 6 bases, with 13 bases between the two germline ends.

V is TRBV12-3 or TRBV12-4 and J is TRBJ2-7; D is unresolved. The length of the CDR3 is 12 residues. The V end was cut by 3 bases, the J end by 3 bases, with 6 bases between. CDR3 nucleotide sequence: TGTGCCAGCAGTTTCTTTAACTACGAGCAGTACTTC. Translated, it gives CASSFFNYEQYF.

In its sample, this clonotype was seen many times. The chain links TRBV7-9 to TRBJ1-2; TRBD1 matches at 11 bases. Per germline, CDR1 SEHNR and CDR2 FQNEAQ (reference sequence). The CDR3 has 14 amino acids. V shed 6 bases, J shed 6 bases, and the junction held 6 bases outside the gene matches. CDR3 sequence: CASSHGQGAHGYTF. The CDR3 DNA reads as TGTGCCAGCAGTCACGGACAGGGGGCCCATGGCTACACCTTC.

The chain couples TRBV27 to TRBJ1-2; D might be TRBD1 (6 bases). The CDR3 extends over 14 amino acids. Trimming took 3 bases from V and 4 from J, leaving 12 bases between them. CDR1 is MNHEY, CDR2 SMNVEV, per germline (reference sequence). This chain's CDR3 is CASSLGAQGYGYTF. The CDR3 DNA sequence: TGTGCCAGCAGTTTGGGGGCGCAAGGCTATGGCTACACCTTC.

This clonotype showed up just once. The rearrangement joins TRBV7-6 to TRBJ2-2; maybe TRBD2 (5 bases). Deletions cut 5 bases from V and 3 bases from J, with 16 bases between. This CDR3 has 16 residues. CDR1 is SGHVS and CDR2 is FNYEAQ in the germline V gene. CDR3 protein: CASSPAAGRYTGELFF. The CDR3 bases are TGTGCCAGCAGCCCCGCTGCGGGCAGATACACCGGGGAGCTGTTTTTT.

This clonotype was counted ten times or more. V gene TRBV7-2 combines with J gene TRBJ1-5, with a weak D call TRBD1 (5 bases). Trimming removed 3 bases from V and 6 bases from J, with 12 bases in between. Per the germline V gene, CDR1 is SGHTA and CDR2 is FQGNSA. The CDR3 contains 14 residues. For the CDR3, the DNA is TGTGCCAGCAGCTTGTCGTTTACAGGTCAGCCCCAGCATTTT. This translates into CASSLSFTGQPQHF.

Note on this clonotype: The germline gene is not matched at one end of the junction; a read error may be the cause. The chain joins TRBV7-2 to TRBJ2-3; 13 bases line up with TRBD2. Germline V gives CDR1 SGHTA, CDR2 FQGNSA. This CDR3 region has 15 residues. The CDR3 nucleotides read TGTGCCAACAGCCCAACTAGCGGGAGGGCCGATACGCAGTATTTT. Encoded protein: CANSPTSGRADTQYF.

CDR3 loop: CSVGPPGNEQFF. For the CDR3, the DNA is TGCAGCGTTGGCCCCCCCGGCAATGAGCAGTTCTTC. The chain recombines TRBV29-1 with TRBJ2-1; D is uncertain. The V gene lost 4 bases and the J gene lost 6 bases, with 10 bases spanning the gap. Germline loops: CDR1 SQVTM, CDR2 ANQGSEA. CDR3 length equals 12 residues.

As DNA, the CDR3 is TGTGCCAGTAGTATGGGAGGGCGGATCCATCAGCCCCAGCATTTT. It specifies CASSMGGRIHQPQHF. The V gene is TRBV19, the J gene TRBJ1-5; D is ambiguous. The germline CDR1 and CDR2 sequences are LNHDA and SQIVND (reference sequence). This CDR3 contains 15 residues. Trimming took off 3 bases at V and 5 bases at J, with 14 bases between the two ends.

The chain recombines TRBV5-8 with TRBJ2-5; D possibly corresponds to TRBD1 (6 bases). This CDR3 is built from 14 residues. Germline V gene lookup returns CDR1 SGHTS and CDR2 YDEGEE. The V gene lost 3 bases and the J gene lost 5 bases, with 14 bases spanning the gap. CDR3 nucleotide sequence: TGTGCCAGCAGCTGGGAACGGACAGTCGAGACCCAGTACTTC. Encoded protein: CASSWERTVETQYF.

CDR3 residues: CASTVPSTDTQYF. CDR3 bases: TGTGCCAGCACCGTCCCAAGCACAGATACGCAGTATTTT. The chain carries TRBV7-8 and TRBJ2-3; D uncertain. Germline V gene sequence: CDR1 SGHVS, CDR2 FQNEAQ. The CDR3 sequence is 13 residues long. V was shortened by 7 bases and J by 0 bases, with 8 bases between the two germline ends.

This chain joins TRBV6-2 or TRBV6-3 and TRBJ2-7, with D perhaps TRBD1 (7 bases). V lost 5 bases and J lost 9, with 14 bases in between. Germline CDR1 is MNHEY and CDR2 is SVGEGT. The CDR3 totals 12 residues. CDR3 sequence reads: CASSDRQGGQYF. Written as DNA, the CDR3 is TGTGCCAGCAGTGACCGACAGGGAGGGCAGTACTTC.

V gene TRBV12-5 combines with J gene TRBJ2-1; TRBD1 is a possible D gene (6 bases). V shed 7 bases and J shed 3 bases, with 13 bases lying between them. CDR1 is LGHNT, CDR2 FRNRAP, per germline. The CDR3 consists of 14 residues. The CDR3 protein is CASASRDNYNEQFF. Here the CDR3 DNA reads TGTGCTAGTGCATCCCGGGACAACTACAATGAGCAGTTCTTC. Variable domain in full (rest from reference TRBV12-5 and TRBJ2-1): DARVTQTPRHKVTEMGQEVTMRCQPILGHNTVFWYRQTMMQGLELLAYFRNRAPLDDSGMPKDRFSAEMPDATLATLKIQPSEPRDSAVYFCASASRDNYNEQFFGPGTRLTVL.

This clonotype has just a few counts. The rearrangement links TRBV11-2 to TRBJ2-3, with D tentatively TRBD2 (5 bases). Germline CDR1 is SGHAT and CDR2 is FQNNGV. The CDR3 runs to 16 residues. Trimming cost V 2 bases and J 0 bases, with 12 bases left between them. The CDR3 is CASSLSGSPSTDTQYF. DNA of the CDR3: TGTGCCAGCAGCTTATCTGGGAGTCCCAGCACAGATACGCAGTATTTT.

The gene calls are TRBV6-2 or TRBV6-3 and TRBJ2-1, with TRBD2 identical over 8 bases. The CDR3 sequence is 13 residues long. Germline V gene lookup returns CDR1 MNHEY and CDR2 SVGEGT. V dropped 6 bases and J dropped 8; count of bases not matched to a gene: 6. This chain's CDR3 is CASRAGEGDEQFF. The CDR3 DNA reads TGTGCCAGCAGAGCGGGAGAGGGCGATGAGCAGTTCTTC.